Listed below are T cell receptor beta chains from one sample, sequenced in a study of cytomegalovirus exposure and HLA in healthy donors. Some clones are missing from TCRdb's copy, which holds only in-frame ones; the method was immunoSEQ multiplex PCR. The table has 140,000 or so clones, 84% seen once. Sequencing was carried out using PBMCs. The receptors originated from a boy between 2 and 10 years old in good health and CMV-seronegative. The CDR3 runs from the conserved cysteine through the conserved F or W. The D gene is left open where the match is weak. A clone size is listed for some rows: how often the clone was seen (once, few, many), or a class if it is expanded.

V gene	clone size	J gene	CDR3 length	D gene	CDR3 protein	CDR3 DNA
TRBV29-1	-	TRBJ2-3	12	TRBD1	CSVTTGADTQYF	TGCAGCGTGACTACAGGGGCAGATACGCAGTATTTT
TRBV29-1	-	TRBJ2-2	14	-	CSVVGQGRTGELFF	TGCAGCGTTGTGGGGCAGGGTCGAACCGGGGAGCTGTTTTTT
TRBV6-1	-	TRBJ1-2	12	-	CASLEGLGGYTF	TGTGCCAGCCTCGAAGGACTCGGCGGCTACACCTTC
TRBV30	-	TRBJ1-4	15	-	CAWSVSGDHDEKLFF	TGTGCCTGGAGTGTATCGGGGGACCACGATGAAAAACTGTTTTTT
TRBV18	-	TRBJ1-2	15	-	CASSQSGISNYGYTF	TGTGCCAGCTCCCAAAGCGGTATTTCTAACTATGGCTACACCTTC
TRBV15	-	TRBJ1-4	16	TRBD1	CATSRDPREGGEKLFF	TGTGCCACCAGCAGAGATCCGCGCGAAGGGGGCGAAAAACTGTTTTTT
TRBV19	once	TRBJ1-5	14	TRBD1	CASSGTGTNQPQHF	TGTGCCAGTAGTGGGACAGGGACCAATCAGCCCCAGCATTTT
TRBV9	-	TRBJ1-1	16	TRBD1	CASTRTGASMNTEAFF	TGTGCCAGCACTAGGACAGGGGCCTCGATGAACACTGAAGCTTTCTTT
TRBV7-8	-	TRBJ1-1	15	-	CASSFRGGMNTEAFF	TGTGCCAGCAGCTTTCGGGGGGGGATGAACACTGAAGCTTTCTTT
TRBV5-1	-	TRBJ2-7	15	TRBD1	CASSGGQGPFYKQYF	TGCGCCAGCAGCGGGGGACAGGGACCCTTCTACAAGCAGTACTTC
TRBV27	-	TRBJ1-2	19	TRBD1	CASSFALTGGQGIGYGYTF	TGTGCCAGCAGTTTCGCCTTAACGGGGGGACAGGGGATCGGCTATGGCTACACCTTC
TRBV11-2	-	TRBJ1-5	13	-	CASSSARDQPQHF	TGTGCCAGCAGCTCTGCCAGGGATCAGCCCCAGCATTTT
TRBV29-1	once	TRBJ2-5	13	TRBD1	CSAPVTGVETQYF	TGCAGCGCCCCAGTGACAGGGGTAGAGACCCAGTACTTC
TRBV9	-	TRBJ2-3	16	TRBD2	CASSEPPGGGGDTQYF	TGTGCCAGCAGCGAACCTCCGGGAGGGGGGGGAGATACGCAGTATTTT
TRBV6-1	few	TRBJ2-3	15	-	CASSEDGRFTDTQYF	TGTGCCAGCAGTGAAGATGGGCGTTTCACAGATACGCAGTATTTT
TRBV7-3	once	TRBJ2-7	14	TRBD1	CASSASRDSYEQYF	TGTGCCAGCAGCGCGAGCCGGGACAGCTACGAGCAGTACTTC
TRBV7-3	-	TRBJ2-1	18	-	CASSFGRGARFTYNEQFF	TGTGCCAGCAGCTTTGGGAGGGGGGCCCGATTCACATACAATGAGCAGTTCTTC
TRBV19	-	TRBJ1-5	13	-	CASRQRNNQPQHF	TGTGCCAGTAGACAACGAAATAATCAGCCCCAGCATTTT
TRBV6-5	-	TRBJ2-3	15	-	CASSYYPGGTDTQYF	TGTGCCAGCAGTTACTACCCGGGGGGCACAGATACGCAGTATTTT
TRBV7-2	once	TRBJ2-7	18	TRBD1	CASSLARTGGLKTYEQYF	TGTGCCAGCAGCTTGGCACGGACAGGGGGTCTTAAGACCTACGAGCAGTACTTC
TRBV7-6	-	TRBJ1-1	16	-	CASSLEGAVVNTEAFF	TGTGCCAGCAGCTTAGAAGGGGCTGTGGTGAACACTGAAGCTTTCTTT
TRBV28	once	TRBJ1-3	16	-	CASSLLIQPTGNTIYF	TGTGCCAGCAGTTTATTGATACAGCCCACAGGAAACACCATATATTTT
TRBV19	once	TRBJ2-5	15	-	CASSIAPGSSETQYF	TGTGCCAGTAGTATTGCCCCAGGGTCGTCAGAGACCCAGTACTTC
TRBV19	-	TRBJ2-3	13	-	CASSVRGQSTQYF	TGTGCCAGTAGTGTCCGGGGTCAGAGTACGCAGTATTTT
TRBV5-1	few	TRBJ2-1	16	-	CASSLEWPSSYNEQFF	TGCGCCAGCAGCTTGGAGTGGCCCAGCTCCTACAATGAGCAGTTCTTC
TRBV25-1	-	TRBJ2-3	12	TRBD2	CASSGSRDTQYF	TGTGCCAGTAGCGGGAGTAGAGATACGCAGTATTTT
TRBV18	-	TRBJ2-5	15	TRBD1	CASSPLGTEQETQYF	TGTGCCAGCTCACCGCTCGGGACAGAACAAGAGACCCAGTACTTC
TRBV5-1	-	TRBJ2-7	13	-	CASSLVSGYEQYF	TGCGCCAGCAGCTTGGTCAGCGGCTACGAGCAGTACTTC
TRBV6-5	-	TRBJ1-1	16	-	CASSYSVGGKSTEAFF	TGTGCCAGCAGTTACTCAGTGGGGGGGAAGAGCACTGAAGCTTTCTTT
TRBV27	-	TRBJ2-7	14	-	CASSEGGSYYEQYF	TGTGCCAGCAGTGAAGGCGGATCTTACTACGAGCAGTACTTC
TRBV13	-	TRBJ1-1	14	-	CASSLQVKNTEAFF	TGTGCCAGCAGCTTACAGGTCAAGAACACTGAAGCTTTCTTT
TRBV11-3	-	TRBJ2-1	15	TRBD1	CASSTTGGSYNEQFF	TGTGCCAGCAGCACAACAGGGGGCTCCTACAATGAGCAGTTCTTC
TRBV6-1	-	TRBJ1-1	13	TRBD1	CASINRGGTEAFF	TGTGCCAGCATTAACAGGGGAGGTACTGAAGCTTTCTTT
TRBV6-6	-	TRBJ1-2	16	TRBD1	CASSREGQGVPYGYTF	TGTGCCAGCAGTAGGGAGGGACAGGGGGTTCCCTATGGCTACACCTTC
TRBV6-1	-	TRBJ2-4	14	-	CASKDRLAKNIQYF	TGTGCCAGCAAAGACAGGTTAGCCAAAAACATTCAGTACTTC
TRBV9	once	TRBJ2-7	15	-	CASSLGQSDAYEQYF	TGTGCCAGCAGCTTAGGACAGAGCGATGCCTACGAGCAGTACTTC
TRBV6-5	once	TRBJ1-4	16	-	CASGLAGGQTNEKLFF	TGTGCCAGCGGTTTAGCAGGCGGGCAAACTAATGAAAAACTGTTTTTT
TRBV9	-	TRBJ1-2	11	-	CASSTIAGYTF	TGTGCCAGTTCTACCATTGCTGGCTACACCTTC
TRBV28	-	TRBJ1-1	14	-	CASSLLTQDTEAFF	TGTGCCAGCAGTTTATTAACCCAGGACACTGAAGCTTTCTTT
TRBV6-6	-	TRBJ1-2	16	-	CASSYSSRTRVGGYTF	TGTGCCAGCAGTTACTCTTCCCGGACTAGGGTGGGCGGCTACACCTTC
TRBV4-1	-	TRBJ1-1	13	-	CASSQDEDTEAFF	TGCGCCAGCAGCCAAGACGAGGACACTGAAGCTTTCTTT
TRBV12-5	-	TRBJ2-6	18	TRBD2	CASGAAREGRSGANVLTF	TGTGCTAGTGGTGCCGCGAGGGAGGGTCGCTCTGGGGCCAACGTCCTGACTTTC
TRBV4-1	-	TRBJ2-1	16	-	CASRRNTGTTYNEQFF	TGCGCCAGCAGGCGAAATACCGGGACAACCTACAATGAGCAGTTCTTC
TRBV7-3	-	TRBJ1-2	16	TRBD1	CASSTEKGQGNYGYTF	TGTGCCAGCAGCACAGAAAAGGGACAGGGAAACTATGGCTACACCTTC
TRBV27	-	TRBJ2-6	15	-	CASSLKPDRANVLTF	TGTGCCAGCAGTTTAAAGCCGGACAGGGCCAACGTCCTGACTTTC
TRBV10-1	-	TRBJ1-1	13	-	CAGRRGMNTEAFF	TGCGCCGGGAGACGGGGAATGAACACTGAAGCTTTCTTT
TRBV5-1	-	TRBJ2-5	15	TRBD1	CASSLGQGGGETQYF	TGCGCCAGCAGCTTGGGACAGGGGGGCGGAGAGACCCAGTACTTC
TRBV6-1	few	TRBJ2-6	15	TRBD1	CATSQGKSGANVLTF	TGTGCCACTTCACAGGGGAAGTCTGGGGCCAACGTCCTGACTTTC
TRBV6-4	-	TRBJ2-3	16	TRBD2	CASSFQSGRASDTQYF	TGTGCCAGCAGTTTTCAAAGCGGGAGGGCGTCAGATACGCAGTATTTT
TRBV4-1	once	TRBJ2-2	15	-	CASSRSGVNTGELFF	TGCGCCAGCAGCCGATCAGGCGTGAACACCGGGGAGCTGTTTTTT
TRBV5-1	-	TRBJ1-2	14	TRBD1	CASSLGDRAFGYTF	TGCGCCAGCAGCTTAGGGGACAGGGCGTTTGGCTACACCTTC
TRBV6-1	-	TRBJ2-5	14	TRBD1	CASSEQGASETQYF	TGTGCCAGCAGTGAACAGGGGGCGTCTGAGACCCAGTACTTC
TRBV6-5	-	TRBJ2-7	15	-	CASSYPVAAPYEQYF	TGTGCCAGCAGTTACCCGGTCGCGGCGCCCTACGAGCAGTACTTC
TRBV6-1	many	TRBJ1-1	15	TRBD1	CASSENPDRVRGAFF	TGTGCCAGCAGTGAAAACCCCGACAGGGTGCGAGGAGCTTTCTTT
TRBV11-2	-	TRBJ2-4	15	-	CASSLDDSRVDIQYF	TGTGCCAGCAGCTTAGACGACTCCCGAGTGGACATTCAGTACTTC
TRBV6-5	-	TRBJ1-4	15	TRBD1	CASSSSGTGDEKLFF	TGTGCCAGCAGTTCATCCGGGACAGGAGACGAAAAACTGTTTTTT
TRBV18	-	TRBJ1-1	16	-	CASSPAGGVRDTEAFF	TGTGCCAGCTCACCAGCGGGGGGGGTCAGGGACACTGAAGCTTTCTTT